These 29 T cell receptor beta chains originate from one sample sequenced in a study of radiation and T cells in renal cell carcinoma. Time point reported: blood 2 weeks post-SBRT. The treatment was: 15 Gy SBRT to primary tumor, nephrectomy 4 weeks later. TCRdb's table, derived via immunoSEQ multiplex PCR, lists solely in-frame clones and lacks some. This table holds 25,000 to 30,000 clones, about 85% found once. Sequenced material: blood, taken from a patient whose treatment included radiotherapy and nephrectomy. These receptors came from a man aged 55 to 69 with renal cell carcinoma.

The gene calls are TRBV7-2 and TRBJ2-2, with a tentative D call TRBD2 (5 bases). Germline V gene lookup returns CDR1 SGHTA and CDR2 FQGNSA. The V end lost 3 bases, the J end lost 6 bases, and 8 bases lay between the germline ends. The CDR3 contains 13 residues. CDR3 in DNA: TGTGCCAGCAGCTTTTCAGCGGCCGGGGAGCTGTTTTTT. Translating gives CASSFSAAGELFF.

V and J are TRBV7-3 and TRBJ2-7, with D uncertain. CDR1 is SGHTA, CDR2 FQGTGA, per germline. V lost 3 bases and J 3 bases, leaving 9 bases between the germline ends. There are 13 residues in the CDR3. The CDR3 nucleotides are TGTGCCAGCAGCTTTGACGGAAACTACGAGCAGTACTTC. Protein product: CASSFDGNYEQYF.

The chain recombines TRBV7-3 with TRBJ2-3; TRBD2 matches at 9 bases. Germline CDR1 SGHTA, CDR2 FQGTGA. The trim removed 2 bases at V and 4 bases at J, leaving 1 base unmatched. The CDR3 loop spans 14 amino acids. The CDR3 region is CASSLLAGPDTQYF. CDR3 nucleotide sequence: TGTGCCAGCAGCTTACTAGCGGGACCAGATACGCAGTATTTT.

V and J are TRBV18 and TRBJ1-6, with 7 bases that match TRBD1. Germline V gives CDR1 KGHSH, CDR2 LQKENI. V lost 3 bases and J lost 3; bases outside the gene matches: 8. This CDR3 comprises 17 residues. The CDR3 coding sequence is TGTGCCAGCTCACCTAATGGATGGGACAGCTATAATTCACCCCTCCACTTT. Protein product: CASSPNGWDSYNSPLHF.

V is TRBV5-1 and J is TRBJ2-1, with 11 positions matching TRBD2. The trim removed 5 bases at V and 3 bases at J, leaving 4 bases unmatched. In germline, CDR1 is SGHRS, CDR2 YFSETQ. This CDR3 region has 15 residues. CDR3 loop: CASRPGTSGYNEQFF. CDR3 DNA: TGCGCCAGCAGGCCCGGGACTAGCGGCTACAATGAGCAGTTCTTC.

The chain uses TRBV14 and TRBJ2-2; D unclear. The V gene lost 2 bases and the J gene lost 1 base, with 5 bases spanning the gap. From germline, CDR1 is SGHDN and CDR2 FVKESK. The CDR3 extends over 14 amino acids. The CDR3 nucleotides read TGTGCCAGCAGCCAAAGGATGAACACCGGGGAGCTGTTTTTT. Encoded protein: CASSQRMNTGELFF.

The V gene is TRBV10-3, the J gene TRBJ2-7; maybe TRBD2 (7 bases). The CDR3 has 17 residues. The germline V and J ends were trimmed by 6 bases and 5 bases, with 26 bases remaining between them. CDR1 and CDR2 from the germline V gene are ENHRY and SYGVKD. CDR3 amino acids: CAIRGSWGGLLGDEQYF. The CDR3 DNA is TGTGCCATCAGAGGTTCGTGGGGGGGCCTACTCGGGGACGAGCAGTACTTC.

This clone was recorded only once. The V gene is TRBV19, the J gene TRBJ1-2, with D hard to call. The CDR3 runs 13 residues. Looked up from germline, CDR1 is LNHDA and CDR2 is SQIVND (reference sequence). V was trimmed by 3 bases and J by 1 base, leaving 6 bases between them. CDR3: CASSMGINYGYTF. DNA of the CDR3: TGTGCCAGTAGTATGGGGATTAACTATGGCTACACCTTC.

The chain recombines TRBV5-6 with TRBJ2-1, with 9 bases identical to TRBD2. The CDR3 spans 17 residues. The V gene's germline CDR1 is SGHDT and CDR2 YYEEEE. The V gene end was trimmed by 0 bases and the J gene end by 0 bases; junction bases not matched to a gene: 4. The CDR3 DNA sequence: TGTGCCAGCAGCTTGGACGGTAGCGGGAGCTCCTACAATGAGCAGTTCTTC. Its translation: CASSLDGSGSSYNEQFF.

V gene TRBV5-1 combines with J gene TRBJ2-1; the match to TRBD2 covers 12 bases. CDR3 length equals 16 residues. Germline CDR1 and CDR2: SGHRS and YFSETQ. Unmatched junction bases numbered 10, after V lost 4 bases and J lost 8 bases. Written as DNA, the CDR3 is TGCGCCAGCAGCATAGGACTAGCGGGGCCCGAAGATGAGCAGTTCTTC. It codes for CASSIGLAGPEDEQFF.

This clone appeared a single time. The gene calls are TRBV5-1 and TRBJ2-2, with no clear D. Trimming took 4 bases from V and 3 from J, leaving 10 bases between them. CDR1 is SGHRS and CDR2 is YFSETQ in the germline V gene. The CDR3 has 14 residues. In DNA form, the CDR3 reads TGCGCCAGCAGCGACACAAAAGACACCGGGGAGCTGTTTTTT. It is translated as CASSDTKDTGELFF. Filled out from reference TRBV5-1 and TRBJ2-2, the complete variable domain reads KAGVTQTPRYLIKTRGQQVTLSCSPISGHRSVSWYQQTPGQGLQFLFEYFSETQRNKGNFPGRFSGRQFSNSRSEMNVSTLELGDSALYLCASSDTKDTGELFFGEGSRLTVL.

The V gene is TRBV7-6, the J gene TRBJ2-7, with D unresolved. Germline values: CDR1 SGHVS, CDR2 FNYEAQ. The CDR3 is 11 amino acids. V lost 4 bases to trimming and J lost 6 bases, with 7 bases between them. The chain's CDR3 is CASSSTPEQYF. CDR3 sequence (DNA): TGTGCCAGCAGCTCCACCCCCGAGCAGTACTTC.

The chain carries TRBV18 and TRBJ2-6; D ambiguous. The CDR3 has 15 amino acids. Germline values: CDR1 KGHSH, CDR2 LQKENI. The V and J ends lost 3 bases and 0 bases respectively, with 6 bases between them. The CDR3 protein is CASSPPNSGANVLTF. The CDR3 coding sequence is TGTGCCAGCTCACCCCCGAACTCTGGGGCCAACGTCCTGACTTTC.

The chain employs TRBV18 and TRBJ2-1; perhaps TRBD2 as D (6 bases). This CDR3 is 16 amino acids long. Trimming pared 6 bases from V and 0 bases from J, leaving 15 bases between. The germline CDR1 and CDR2 sequences are KGHSH and LQKENI. CDR3 sequence reads: CASSGGRASSYNEQFF. The CDR3 region has the DNA TGTGCCAGCTCGGGGGGACGGGCCAGCTCCTACAATGAGCAGTTCTTC.

The V gene is TRBV4-1, the J gene TRBJ2-7; TRBD1 is a possible D gene (5 bases). This CDR3 is 15 amino acids long. V gave up 3 bases and J gave up 6 bases, with 18 bases separating them. Per germline, CDR1 MGHRA and CDR2 YSYEKL. CDR3 coding DNA: TGCGCCAGCAGCCAGTGGGGCAGCTCCTCATCCGAGCAGTACTTC. Amino acid sequence: CASSQWGSSSSEQYF.

A few counts support this clone. The V and J genes are TRBV5-1 and TRBJ1-1; D gene ambiguous. Germline V gene lookup returns CDR1 SGHRS and CDR2 YFSETQ. The CDR3 extends over 14 amino acids. The V end lost 1 base, the J end lost 1 base, and 8 bases lay between the germline ends. For the CDR3, the DNA is TGCGCCAGCAGCTTGAGTATAGGGAACACTGAAGCTTTCTTT. This translates into CASSLSIGNTEAFF.

The chain has TRBV15 and TRBJ2-6; no definite D call. V was shortened by 6 bases and J by 3 bases, with 6 bases between the two germline ends. This CDR3 region has 13 residues. Germline assignment: CDR1 LNHNV and CDR2 YYDKDF (reference sequence). DNA of the CDR3: TGTGCCACCAGTAAGGATGGGGCCAACGTCCTGACTTTC. Amino acids: CATSKDGANVLTF.

CDR3 sequence reads: CASSQEALGDTQYF. CDR3 bases: TGCGCCAGCAGCCAAGAGGCCCTGGGAGATACGCAGTATTTT. The chain links TRBV4-3 to TRBJ2-3; D is ambiguous. Germline V CDR1 and CDR2: LGHNA, YSLEER. This CDR3 has 14 amino acids. Trimming removed 0 bases from V and 5 bases from J, with 9 bases in between.

The chain's CDR3 is CASRLAGVPGELFF. CDR3 bases: TGTGCCAGCAGACTAGCGGGAGTTCCCGGGGAGCTGTTTTTT. The chain recombines TRBV27 with TRBJ2-2, with 11 nucleotides matching TRBD2. The CDR3 spans 14 residues. Per the germline V gene, CDR1 is MNHEY and CDR2 is SMNVEV (reference sequence). V shed 6 bases and J 6 bases; nucleotides not matched to a gene: 3.

The sample holds many counts of this clone. The gene calls are TRBV7-2 and TRBJ1-2; D not resolved. The CDR3 length is 15 residues. CDR1 and CDR2 from the germline V gene are SGHTA and FQGNSA. The V end lost 3 bases, the J end lost 6 bases, and 17 bases lay between the germline ends. CDR3 sequence (DNA): TGTGCCAGCAGCTTGTCGCGGGATTTTCTTAATGGCTACACCTTC. This translates into CASSLSRDFLNGYTF.

The V and J genes are TRBV18 and TRBJ1-4, with 8 bases aligning to TRBD1. This CDR3 has 16 residues. CDR1 is KGHSH and CDR2 is LQKENI in the germline V gene. Trimming at V came to 4 bases and at J to 0 bases, leaving 4 bases not matched to a gene. In nucleotides, the CDR3 is TGTGCCAGCTCACGCAGACAGGGGACAACTAATGAAAAACTGTTTTTT. Its protein product is CASSRRQGTTNEKLFF.

The chain recombines TRBV27 with TRBJ2-7, with D possibly matching TRBD2 (6 bases). Germline V gives CDR1 MNHEY, CDR2 SMNVEV (reference sequence). The V end lost 6 bases, the J end lost 4 bases, and 31 bases lay between the germline ends. The CDR3 sequence is 19 residues long. CDR3: CASSLLRIPGAPDAYEQYF. In DNA, the CDR3 is TGTGCCAGCAGCCTCCTCCGGATCCCGGGAGCCCCCGATGCGTACGAGCAGTACTTC.

Details on this clone: A read error may produce the germline difference seen at one junction end. This chain's CDR3 is CTWNREAYGYTF. CDR3 bases: TGTACCTGGAACAGGGAAGCCTATGGCTACACCTTC. The V call is TRBV30, the J call TRBJ1-2, with D possibly matching TRBD1 (6 bases). The CDR3 spans 12 residues. CDR1 is GTSNPN and CDR2 is SVGIG in the germline V gene (reference sequence). The whole variable domain, filled in from reference TRBV30 and TRBJ1-2, reads SQTIHQWPATLVQPVGSPLSLECTVEGTSNPNLYWYRQAAGRGLQLLFYSVGIGQISSEVPQNLSASRPQDRQFILSSKKLLLSDSGFYLCTWNREAYGYTFGSGTRLTVV.

This clone was counted a single time. This chain joins TRBV13 and TRBJ2-7, with TRBD2 matching 11 bases. J was trimmed by 2 bases and V by 5 bases; bases with no gene match: 5. The CDR3 contains 15 residues. The germline V gene has CDR1 PRHDT and CDR2 FYEKMQ (reference sequence). CDR3 region: CASSNRLAGTYEQYF. CDR3 nucleotides: TGTGCCAGCAGCAATCGACTAGCGGGGACCTACGAGCAGTACTTC.

The genes are TRBV7-2 and TRBJ2-2; D is unresolved. This CDR3 region has 13 residues. Trimming pared 5 bases from V and 1 base from J, leaving 5 bases between. Germline V gives CDR1 SGHTA, CDR2 FQGNSA. CDR3: CASSKQNTGELFF. The CDR3 DNA follows: TGTGCCAGCAGCAAACAGAACACCGGGGAGCTGTTTTTT.

This chain links TRBV7-8 with TRBJ2-1; no firm D call. Trimming took 5 bases from V and 3 from J, leaving 11 bases between them. The germline CDR1 and CDR2 sequences are SGHVS and FQNEAQ. The CDR3 has 14 amino acids. As DNA, the CDR3 is TGTGCCAGCAGCCAACTCCCCCTCTACAATGAGCAGTTCTTC. Protein product: CASSQLPLYNEQFF.

CDR3 residues: CASSEVPGRHF. In DNA form, the CDR3 reads TGTGCCAGCAGTGAGGTGCCGGGACGACATTTT. The chain has TRBV6-1 and TRBJ1-5; perhaps TRBD1 as D (5 bases). The CDR3 has 11 amino acids. V was shortened by 3 bases and J by 16 bases, with 13 bases between the two germline ends. Germline assignment: CDR1 MNHNS and CDR2 SASEGT.

The CDR3 here is CAISNILGPTDTQYF. DNA of the CDR3: TGTGCCATCAGCAATATACTAGGACCCACAGATACGCAGTATTTT. This sequence joins TRBV10-3 and TRBJ2-3, with D possibly being TRBD2 (5 bases). Germline V lookup: CDR1 ENHRY, CDR2 SYGVKD. The CDR3 consists of 15 residues. Trimming took 6 bases from V and 2 from J, leaving 15 bases between them.

The chain combines TRBV28 with TRBJ1-1; no clear D gene. Germline lookup yields CDR1 MDHEN and CDR2 SYDVKM. The CDR3 sequence is 15 residues long. The V and J ends lost 11 bases and 0 bases respectively, with 19 bases between them. The CDR3 protein is CAVGWQNLMNTEAFF. The CDR3 DNA follows: TGTGCCGTAGGTTGGCAGAACTTAATGAACACTGAAGCTTTCTTT.